This T cell receptor beta chain emerged from a study of T cells in Graves' hyperthyroidism and ophthalmopathy. Study-wide results and limits: Blood samples included most of the expanded thyroid clonotypes exceeding 0.001. A median about 7 months before onset, the model predicted ophthalmopathy.

With respect to this clonotype: The antigen is not known.

Amplification of TCR beta CDR3 regions was performed using RNA transcripts as template. HTBI primers were used for first-round RT-PCR of the TCR CDR3. TCRdb recomputed calls from the multiplex PCR reads with MiXCR, one row per CDR3 protein. The sample carries roughly 580,000 distinct CDR3 sequences, 46% recorded once. Losses at the gene ends were 6 bases for V and 3 bases for J; bases not matched to a gene: 5. The germline CDR1 and CDR2 sequences are LNHDA and SQIVND (reference sequence). The CDR3 length is 16 residues. Together with thyroid ultrasound, orbital computed tomography, serum thyroxine and TRAb, clinical symptoms were used for diagnoses.

The source of this sequence is a woman aged 18-30 years with Graves' hyperthyroidism. The chain couples TRBV19 to TRBJ2-2, with 12 positions matching TRBD2. The specimen sequenced was peripheral blood or thyroid tissue (not recorded which). DNA for the CDR3: TGTGCCAGTAGGCTAGCGGGAGGGCCAGACACCGGGGAGCTGTTTTTT. Protein product: CASRLAGGPDTGELFF.